One sample yielded the 23 T cell receptor beta chains listed below, sequenced in a study of shared clonotypes between healthy human individuals. Only in-frame clones appear in the TCRdb table, and some are missing; sequencing was by immunoSEQ multiplex PCR. Of some 650,000 clones in the sample, more than 95% are singletons; the top ten hold 0.045% to 0.07%. What was sequenced was naive CD4+ T cells sorted from blood. Subset: CD45RA+ positively selected. Receptor source: a woman aged 25 to 39 in good health.

The V and J genes are TRBV18 and TRBJ2-5; 7 bases are a match to TRBD1. Per the germline V gene, CDR1 is KGHSH and CDR2 is LQKENI. This CDR3 spans 16 amino acids. V dropped 3 bases and J dropped 2; count of bases not matched to a gene: 9. The CDR3 DNA is TGTGCCAGCTCACCCACGATCGGGACAGTTCAAGAGACCCAGTACTTC. This translates into CASSPTIGTVQETQYF.

This sequence joins TRBV18 and TRBJ1-5, with D possibly being TRBD1 (6 bases). The CDR3 contains 14 residues. CDR1 and CDR2 (germline): KGHSH, LQKENI. V lost 4 bases to trimming and J lost 7 bases, with 14 bases between them. CDR3 sequence: CASSLQGRGQPQHF. The CDR3 nucleotides read TGTGCCAGCTCACTACAGGGACGGGGGCAGCCCCAGCATTTT. The full variable domain, with the rest looked up from reference TRBV18 and TRBJ1-5, is NAGVMQNPRHLVRRRGQEARLRCSPMKGHSHVYWYRQLPEEGLKFMVYLQKENIIDESGMPKERFSAEFPKEGPSILRIQQVVRGDSAAYFCASSLQGRGQPQHFGDGTRLSIL.

The rearrangement uses TRBV2 and TRBJ1-1; the D gene is possibly TRBD1 (5 bases). V lost 4 bases, J lost 10 bases, and 19 bases lay in between. Germline V CDR1 and CDR2: SNHLY, FYNNEI. The CDR3 has 14 amino acids. In DNA form, the CDR3 reads TGTGCCAGCAGTGTCTCGTCTTTAACCGGGGGAGCTTTCTTT. It yields the protein CASSVSSLTGGAFF.

The V gene is TRBV6-1, the J gene TRBJ1-1; D remains unclear. Germline V gives CDR1 MNHNS, CDR2 SASEGT. Trimming left V 6 bases short and J 1 base short, with 9 bases between. This CDR3 has 13 residues. The chain's CDR3 is CASRVAGNTEAFF. The CDR3 DNA follows: TGTGCCAGCAGGGTGGCGGGGAACACTGAAGCTTTCTTT.

This chain joins TRBV9 and TRBJ2-3; D could derive from TRBD1 or TRBD2 (5 bases each). The CDR3 spans 12 residues. V lost 0 bases, J lost 7 bases, and 6 bases lay in between. Germline CDR1 SGDLS, CDR2 YYNGEE. CDR3 in DNA: TGTGCCAGCAGCGTAGAGGGACATACGCAGTATTTT. It encodes CASSVEGHTQYF.

The rearrangement joins TRBV28 to TRBJ2-5; no clear D gene. The germline V gene has CDR1 MDHEN and CDR2 SYDVKM. Trimming stripped 8 bases from V and 7 bases from J, with 23 bases between. There are 15 residues in the CDR3. CDR3 amino acids: CASVTHGGPVGTQYF. The CDR3 DNA follows: TGTGCCAGCGTAACCCACGGTGGCCCGGTGGGGACCCAGTACTTC. The full variable domain, its missing parts supplied by reference TRBV28 and TRBJ2-5, is DVKVTQSSRYLVKRTGEKVFLECVQDMDHENMFWYRQDPGLGLRLIYFSYDVKMKEKGDIPEGYSVSREKKERFSLILESASTNQTSMYLCASVTHGGPVGTQYFGPGTRLLVL.

The chain recombines TRBV28 with TRBJ2-5; 10 bases are a match to TRBD1. Germline V gene sequence: CDR1 MDHEN, CDR2 SYDVKM. V lost 2 bases to trimming and J lost 4 bases; unmatched junction nucleotides: 4. The CDR3 length is 15 residues. The CDR3 region has the DNA TGTGCCAGCAGTTTAGGGACAGGGGCTCGAGAGACCCAGTACTTC. Amino acids: CASSLGTGARETQYF.

The chain has TRBV5-6 and TRBJ1-4; D unresolved. The CDR3 is 15 amino acids. Germline V lookup: CDR1 SGHDT, CDR2 YYEEEE. Trimming shortened V by 0 bases and J by 8 bases, and 14 bases separated the two germline ends. CDR3 DNA: TGTGCCAGCAGCTTGGCCGGGCGGTTTCAGGAAAAACTGTTTTTT. This gives the protein CASSLAGRFQEKLFF.

The chain couples TRBV14 to TRBJ1-1, with TRBD1 matching over 9 bases. J gave up 2 bases and V 6 bases, and 4 bases lay outside the gene matches. The CDR3 spans 14 residues. CDR1 SGHDN and CDR2 FVKESK come from the germline V gene. CDR3 loop: CASRKGQGNTEAFF. The DNA of the CDR3 is TGTGCCAGCAGGAAGGGACAGGGAAACACTGAAGCTTTCTTT.

The chain is built from TRBV2 and TRBJ1-4; D is perhaps TRBD1 (6 bases). Germline-derived CDR1 and CDR2 are SNHLY and FYNNEI. Trimming cost V 6 bases and J 5 bases, with 13 bases left between them. The CDR3 is 14 residues long. CDR3 residues: CASRVTGTNEKLFF. The CDR3, as DNA: TGTGCCAGCAGGGTGACAGGAACAAATGAAAAACTGTTTTTT.

The rearrangement joins TRBV4-2 to TRBJ2-3; 14 nucleotides align to TRBD2. CDR1 and CDR2 from the germline V gene are LGHNA and YNFKEQ. CDR3 length: 17 residues. After removal of 4 bases from V and 4 bases from J, the junction contained 7 bases not matched to a gene. The CDR3 loop is CASSPWTSGRSADTQYF. CDR3 nucleotide sequence: TGTGCCAGCAGCCCATGGACTAGCGGGAGGAGTGCAGATACGCAGTATTTT.

The chain uses TRBV9 and TRBJ2-1, with TRBD2 as a possible D gene (5 bases). Between the trimmed V and J ends, which lost 4 bases and 4 bases, there was a span of 15 bases. The CDR3 spans 15 residues. Germline V gives CDR1 SGDLS, CDR2 YYNGEE. The CDR3 is CASSPPRGSYNEQFF. The CDR3 DNA is TGTGCCAGCAGCCCCCCGCGCGGGTCGTACAATGAGCAGTTCTTC.

The gene calls are TRBV25-1 and TRBJ2-2; 9 bases agree with TRBD1. From germline, CDR1 is MGHDK and CDR2 SYGVNS. After removal of 1 base from V and 4 bases from J, the junction contained 4 bases not matched to a gene. The CDR3 runs 16 residues. The CDR3 reads CASSESPGQGTGELFF. The CDR3 DNA sequence: TGTGCCAGCAGTGAATCCCCGGGACAGGGCACCGGGGAGCTGTTTTTT.

V is TRBV7-9 and J is TRBJ2-1, with 7 bases lining up with TRBD2. CDR1 is SEHNR and CDR2 is FQNEAQ in the germline V gene (reference sequence). There are 14 residues in the CDR3. With 5 bases clipped from V and 5 bases from J, the junction kept 6 bases outside the gene matches. CDR3 loop: CASSQGTTHNEQFF. The CDR3 nucleotides read TGTGCCAGCAGCCAAGGGACTACCCACAATGAGCAGTTCTTC.

A single count supports this clone. The rearrangement links TRBV6-6 to TRBJ2-7, with 11 bases that match TRBD2. The CDR3 consists of 15 residues. J lost 1 base, V lost 5 bases, and 4 bases had no gene match. CDR1 and CDR2 (germline): MNHNY, SVGAGI (reference sequence). DNA of the CDR3: TGTGCCAGCAGTGACGGGACTAGCGGATCCTACGAGCAGTACTTC. Residues: CASSDGTSGSYEQYF.

V usage is TRBV28 and J usage is TRBJ2-7, with 16 nucleotides matching TRBD2. The V segment lost 10 bases and the J segment 5 bases; nucleotides outside the gene matches: 11. This CDR3 region has 16 residues. The germline V gene encodes CDR1 MDHEN and CDR2 SYDVKM. In DNA form, the CDR3 reads TGTGCCACCACCGGGACTAGCGGGAGGGCCTTCCACGAGCAGTACTTC. Its translation is CATTGTSGRAFHEQYF.

On this clone: The sample has other DNA sequences that encode this CDR3 too. The chain has TRBV7-9 and TRBJ2-2, with D perhaps assigned TRBD1 or TRBD2 (5 bases each). The CDR3 extends over 14 amino acids. CDR1 is SEHNR and CDR2 is FQNEAQ in the germline V gene (reference sequence). V gave up 2 bases and J gave up 4 bases, with 8 bases separating them. The CDR3 DNA follows: TGTGCCAGCAGCTTAAGAGGGACCACCGGGGAGCTGTTTTTT. Translation: CASSLRGTTGELFF.

This chain links TRBV19 with TRBJ2-7; weak D call: TRBD1 (5 bases). Germline V gene data show CDR1 as LNHDA and CDR2 as SQIVND (reference sequence). The CDR3 runs to 13 residues. Trimming left V 7 bases short and J 1 base short, with 11 bases between. The CDR3 region is CASIGQGSYEQYF. In DNA form, the CDR3 reads TGTGCCAGTATAGGGCAGGGTTCCTACGAGCAGTACTTC.

As regards this clone: This CDR3 is also generated by other DNA sequences in the sample. The genes are TRBV18 and TRBJ2-7; D is ambiguous. Trimming removed 3 bases from V and 3 bases from J, with 6 bases in between. The CDR3 covers 12 residues. The V gene's germline CDR1 is KGHSH and CDR2 LQKENI. Written as DNA, the CDR3 is TGTGCCAGCTCACCTGGGCACTACGAGCAGTACTTC. The encoded protein is CASSPGHYEQYF. The full variable domain, with the rest looked up from reference TRBV18 and TRBJ2-7, is NAGVMQNPRHLVRRRGQEARLRCSPMKGHSHVYWYRQLPEEGLKFMVYLQKENIIDESGMPKERFSAEFPKEGPSILRIQQVVRGDSAAYFCASSPGHYEQYFGPGTRLTVT.

The CDR3 DNA sequence: TGTGCCAGCAGCCCCGCGATGGCCGGGGAGCTGTTTTTT. It translates to CASSPAMAGELFF. J is TRBJ2-2 and V is TRBV5-5; D remains unclear. The length of the CDR3 is 13 residues. CDR1 SGHKS and CDR2 YYEKEE come from the germline V gene (reference sequence). Trimming removed 4 bases from V and 6 bases from J, with 10 bases in between.

In its sample, this clone was seen once. The chain recombines TRBV27 with TRBJ1-1; weak D call: TRBD1 (6 bases). There are 13 residues in the CDR3. Germline V gene data show CDR1 as MNHEY and CDR2 as SMNVEV (reference sequence). Between the trimmed V and J ends, which lost 5 bases and 8 bases, there was a span of 15 bases. CDR3 sequence reads: CASSPTYRVEAFF. The CDR3 nucleotides read TGTGCCAGCAGTCCAACTTACAGGGTGGAAGCTTTCTTT.

The V gene is TRBV4-2, the J gene TRBJ2-2, with D hard to call. Germline V gives CDR1 LGHNA, CDR2 YNFKEQ. The CDR3 consists of 16 residues. The V end was cut by 4 bases, the J end by 5 bases, with 17 bases between. CDR3 residues: CASSPRPPGGTGELFF. CDR3 DNA: TGTGCCAGCAGCCCCCGGCCCCCCGGTGGAACCGGGGAGCTGTTTTTT.

This chain links TRBV4-1 with TRBJ2-5; no reliable D call. The J call may be wrong; the DNA end is better matched by TRBJ2-7. In germline, CDR1 is MGHRA, CDR2 YSYEKL. This CDR3 is built from 13 residues. In DNA, the CDR3 is TGCGCCAGCAGCCAAGAGTTTCTGTACGAGCAGTACTTC. Translated: CASSQEFLYEQYF.